The sequence of this T cell receptor beta chain was determined in a study of vaccination and CD4 T cells after COVID-19. Study-wide context: There were two doses of either BNT162b2 or mRNA-1273 vaccine given to participants.

Treatment specified: 10-day PBMC culture with coronavirus spike peptide pools or control peptides (ViraFEST assay). Days 3 and 7 saw half the medium replaced with fresh IL-2 medium. Negative selection isolated the CD4+ T cells once the cells had been cultured for approximately ten days. Trimming shortened V by 4 bases and J by 4 bases, and 14 bases separated the two germline ends. The CDR3 covers 15 residues. Per germline, CDR1 MNHNS and CDR2 SASEGT. CD4+ T cells that had been cultured provided DNA sequenced with the Oncomine TCR Beta short-read assay. TCRdb ran MiXCR on the PCR reads and lists one entry per CDR3 protein. The table includes under 15,000 distinct CDR3 sequences, roughly three fifths detected once. Points on this clonotype: Its antigen is not known.

This rearrangement joins TRBV6-1 to TRBJ2-1, with D possibly matching TRBD2 (7 bases). This receptor was identified in a human donor who had recovered from COVID-19. Material: CD4+ T cells from blood, cultured in vitro, obtained before SARS-CoV-2 vaccination. CDR3 sequence reads: CASSVLGRGYNEQFF. The CDR3 region has the DNA TGTGCCAGCAGTGTGTTGGGGAGGGGGTACAATGAGCAGTTCTTC.